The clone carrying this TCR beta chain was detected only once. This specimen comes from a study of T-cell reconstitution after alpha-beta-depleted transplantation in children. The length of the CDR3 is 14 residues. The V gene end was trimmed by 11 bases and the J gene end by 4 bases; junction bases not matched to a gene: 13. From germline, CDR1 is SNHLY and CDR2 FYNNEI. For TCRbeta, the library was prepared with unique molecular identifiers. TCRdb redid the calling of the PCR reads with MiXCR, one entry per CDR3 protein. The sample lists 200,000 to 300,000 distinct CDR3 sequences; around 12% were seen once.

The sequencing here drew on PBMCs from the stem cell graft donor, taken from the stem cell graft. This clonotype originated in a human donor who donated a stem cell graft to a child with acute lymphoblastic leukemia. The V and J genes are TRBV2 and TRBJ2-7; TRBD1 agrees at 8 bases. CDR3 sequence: CAFSLGTGLYEQYF. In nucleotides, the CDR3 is TGTGCCTTCAGTTTGGGGACAGGCTTGTACGAGCAGTACTTC.